This entry features one TCR beta chain sequence. The trim removed 3 bases at V and 6 bases at J, leaving 6 bases unmatched. Germline V gene data show CDR1 as SEHNR and CDR2 as FQNEAQ (reference sequence). This CDR3 spans 14 amino acids. Every isolated RNA sample was fully reverse transcribed, so sequencing captured expressed TCRB transcripts. Measured with immunoSEQ multiplex PCR; TCRdb has only the in-frame clones, and not every one. The repertoire holds approximately 470,000 clones, with 30% as singletons. The data were obtained in a study of beta chain features in type 1 diabetes. The rearrangement uses TRBV7-9 and TRBJ2-7, with TRBD1 matching 9 bases. The material sequenced was naive CD4+ T cells from blood. The receptor was derived from a man aged 18 to 30 in good health. The CDR3 loop reads CASSFEGTGSEQYF. CDR3 DNA sequence: TGTGCCAGCAGCTTCGAGGGGACAGGGAGCGAGCAGTACTTC.